This passage covers 28 T cell receptor beta chains from one sample sequenced in a study of shared clonotypes between healthy human individuals. Libraries were prepared by immunoSEQ multiplex PCR; TCRdb keeps only in-frame clonotypes and omits some of them. The sample has millions of clones; about 93% are singletons. In the naive CD8 group, cells lacked CD45RO and were positively selected for CCR7, so terminally differentiated effector memory CD45RA+ cells were left out. Sequenced: naive CD8+ T cells from PBMCs. These receptors came from a man between 18 and 29 years old in good health. Some clones in this sample may be carry-over from other donors' samples.

This sequence joins TRBV18 and TRBJ2-5; 10 bases align to TRBD2. V lost 0 bases to trimming and J lost 3 bases; unmatched junction nucleotides: 7. The CDR3 has 17 amino acids. From germline, CDR1 is KGHSH and CDR2 LQKENI. The DNA for the CDR3 is TGTGCCAGCTCACCACCGATGCTAGCGGGAGTGGAAGAGACCCAGTACTTC. Translation gives CASSPPMLAGVEETQYF.

The chain uses TRBV7-2 and TRBJ2-2, with D possibly called TRBD1 or TRBD2 (5 bases each). Trimming removed 1 base at V and 3 bases at J, with 21 bases between. The CDR3 contains 19 residues. Germline V gives CDR1 SGHTA, CDR2 FQGNSA. The CDR3 bases are TGTGCCAGCAGCTTAGTAGTGGTGGTCGGGGCAGGACACACCGGGGAGCTGTTTTTT. Translated: CASSLVVVVGAGHTGELFF.

The chain joins TRBV7-2 to TRBJ1-2, with 9 bases lining up with TRBD1. J lost 7 bases, V lost 4 bases, and 7 bases had no gene match. CDR3 size: 14 residues. Germline CDR1 reads SGHTA; CDR2 reads FQGNSA. The CDR3 protein is CASSSDRGWSGYTF. CDR3 DNA: TGTGCCAGCAGCTCTGACAGGGGGTGGAGTGGCTACACCTTC.

V gene TRBV4-1 combines with J gene TRBJ1-2, with TRBD1 matching over 9 bases. The CDR3 loop spans 16 amino acids. V lost 2 bases, J lost 8 bases, and 12 bases stayed unmatched. Germline V gene sequence: CDR1 MGHRA, CDR2 YSYEKL. The CDR3, as DNA: TGCGCCAGCAGCCAACGCCGGACAGGGGAAAGGAGCGGCTACACCTTC. Translation gives CASSQRRTGERSGYTF.

The chain uses TRBV19 and TRBJ1-5, with a possible D match to TRBD1 (5 bases). V lost 3 bases and J lost 5, with 11 bases in between. The CDR3 is 14 amino acids. CDR1 and CDR2 from the germline V gene are LNHDA and SQIVND (reference sequence). The CDR3 reads CASSIRDGYQPQHF. The CDR3 DNA is TGTGCCAGTAGTATCCGGGACGGCTATCAGCCCCAGCATTTT.

J is TRBJ2-1 and V is TRBV4-1; D is unclear. In germline, CDR1 is MGHRA, CDR2 YSYEKL. The CDR3 has 16 residues. V was clipped by 0 bases and J by 0 bases, with 9 bases between them. The CDR3 loop reads CASSQEAESSYNEQFF. The DNA of the CDR3 is TGCGCCAGCAGCCAAGAAGCCGAGAGCTCCTACAATGAGCAGTTCTTC.

The V call is TRBV7-9, the J call TRBJ1-1; D is uncertain. The CDR3 is 13 amino acids. V lost 2 bases to trimming and J lost 6 bases, with 10 bases between them. The V gene's germline CDR1 is SEHNR and CDR2 FQNEAQ (reference sequence). CDR3 in amino acids: CASSLISVSEAFF. The CDR3 DNA sequence: TGTGCCAGCAGCTTAATTAGTGTCTCTGAAGCTTTCTTT.

V and J are TRBV2 and TRBJ1-6, with 11 bases aligning to TRBD1. This CDR3 contains 14 residues. V lost 8 bases, J lost 10 bases, and 7 bases stayed unmatched. Germline CDR1 and CDR2: SNHLY and FYNNEI. For the CDR3, the DNA is TGTGCCAGCCTAATATGGACAGGGGGCTCACCCCTCCACTTT. The encoded protein is CASLIWTGGSPLHF.

The V and J genes are TRBV6-6 and TRBJ1-2; no definite D call. Germline lookup yields CDR1 MNHNY and CDR2 SVGAGI (reference sequence). V was shortened by 0 bases and J by 2 bases, with 7 bases between the two germline ends. This CDR3 region has 14 residues. CDR3 loop: CASSYSPRNYGYTF. The CDR3 nucleotides read TGTGCCAGCAGTTACTCGCCCAGAAACTATGGCTACACCTTC.

This chain connects TRBV7-9 to TRBJ2-5; 7 bases agree with TRBD1. Trimming removed 5 bases from V and 2 bases from J; junction bases left unmatched: 8. The length of the CDR3 is 15 residues. CDR1 and CDR2 from the germline V gene are SEHNR and FQNEAQ (reference sequence). Here the CDR3 reads CASSPRDSHQETQYF. The CDR3, as DNA: TGTGCCAGCAGCCCCCGGGACAGTCATCAAGAGACCCAGTACTTC.

The chain combines TRBV7-6 with TRBJ2-7; no clear D. This CDR3 is built from 13 residues. CDR1 SGHVS and CDR2 FNYEAQ come from the germline V gene. The V and J ends lost 1 base and 2 bases respectively, with 6 bases between them. The CDR3 region is CASSLGTPYEQYF. As DNA, the CDR3 is TGTGCCAGCAGCTTAGGTACCCCCTACGAGCAGTACTTC.

Points on this clone: One junction end does not reproduce the germline sequence, and a read error may be involved. The rearrangement joins TRBV7-9 to TRBJ1-2; D unresolved. Germline loops: CDR1 SEHNR, CDR2 FQNEAQ (reference sequence). This CDR3 is built from 14 residues. The CDR3 spells CASSPQLPHYGYTF. The CDR3 nucleotides read TGTGCCAGCAGCCCCCAGCTCCCACACTACGGCTACACCTTC.

The chain uses TRBV13 and TRBJ1-2; 8 bases fit TRBD1. CDR3 length equals 14 residues. The germline gives CDR1 PRHDT, CDR2 FYEKMQ (reference sequence). The V and J ends lost 4 bases and 8 bases, in that order; junction bases with no gene match: 9. The CDR3 loop reads CASSSRQGMQGYTF. In DNA, the CDR3 is TGTGCCAGCAGCTCCAGACAGGGGATGCAAGGCTACACCTTC.

With regard to this clone: This same CDR3 is encoded by further DNA sequences in the sample. V and J are TRBV7-3 and TRBJ2-7; the D gene is possibly TRBD2 (5 bases). This CDR3 has 13 residues. Germline CDR1 and CDR2: SGHTA and FQGTGA. The V gene lost 5 bases and the J gene lost 3 bases, with 11 bases spanning the gap. CDR3 bases: TGTGCCAGCAGCCTTTCGGGGAGCTACGAGCAGTACTTC. It specifies CASSLSGSYEQYF. The full variable domain, with the rest looked up from reference TRBV7-3 and TRBJ2-7, is GAGVSQTPSNKVTEKGKYVELRCDPISGHTALYWYRQSLGQGPEFLIYFQGTGAADDSGLPNDRFFAVRPEGSVSTLKIQRTERGDSAVYLCASSLSGSYEQYFGPGTRLTVT.

V is TRBV6-1 and J is TRBJ2-2, with TRBD2 identical over 7 bases. The CDR3 totals 15 residues. The ends lost 7 bases at V and 4 bases at J; junction bases unmatched: 9. Germline V gives CDR1 MNHNS, CDR2 SASEGT. The CDR3 DNA follows: TGTGCCAGCACCTTTGGGACTATACCCACCGGGGAGCTGTTTTTT. Translating gives CASTFGTIPTGELFF.

About this clone itself: Within the sample, other DNA sequences also encode this same CDR3. This sequence joins TRBV18 and TRBJ2-3; no firm D call. CDR3 length: 13 residues. Germline V gives CDR1 KGHSH, CDR2 LQKENI. V was shortened by 2 bases and J by 0 bases, with 3 bases between the two germline ends. CDR3 protein: CASSPASTDTQYF. In DNA, the CDR3 is TGTGCCAGCTCACCAGCTAGCACAGATACGCAGTATTTT.

The V and J genes are TRBV6-1 and TRBJ2-1; TRBD2 agrees at 8 bases. V gave up 2 bases and J gave up 4 bases; unmatched junction bases: 7. The CDR3 sequence is 16 residues long. Germline loops: CDR1 MNHNS, CDR2 SASEGT. CDR3 coding DNA: TGTGCCAGCAGTGAATTAGCGGGGACCAGTTACAATGAGCAGTTCTTC. Translated, it gives CASSELAGTSYNEQFF.

This rearrangement joins TRBV27 to TRBJ2-1; 10 bases are shared with TRBD2. Trimming took 5 bases from V and 4 from J; bases not matched to a gene: 11. The CDR3 covers 17 residues. Per germline, CDR1 MNHEY and CDR2 SMNVEV (reference sequence). The CDR3 sequence is CASSTKTLAGDYNEQFF. CDR3 nucleotide sequence: TGTGCCAGCAGTACGAAAACCCTAGCGGGGGATTACAATGAGCAGTTCTTC.

The chain carries TRBV7-9 and TRBJ1-2; D is unclear. Germline V lookup: CDR1 SEHNR, CDR2 FQNEAQ (reference sequence). V lost 2 bases to trimming and J lost 9 bases, with 25 bases between them. The CDR3 runs 17 residues. CDR3 nucleotides: TGTGCCAGCAGCTTAAGGACCCGTGGATTCGATAAGGGAAGCTACACCTTC. This sequence encodes CASSLRTRGFDKGSYTF.

V and J are TRBV28 and TRBJ1-5, with D maybe TRBD1 (6 bases). Germline V lookup: CDR1 MDHEN, CDR2 SYDVKM. The CDR3 length is 14 residues. V was trimmed by 8 bases and J by 4 bases, leaving 15 bases between them. CDR3 in amino acids: CASESEGGNQPQHF. The CDR3 DNA reads as TGTGCCAGCGAATCCGAGGGGGGAAATCAGCCCCAGCATTTT.

The CDR3 bases are TGTGCCAGCAGGACAGCGGTACCCTCCTACAATGAGCAGTTCTTC. Translating gives CASRTAVPSYNEQFF. The chain combines TRBV28 with TRBJ2-1; D is possibly TRBD1 or TRBD2 (5 bases each). This CDR3 region has 15 residues. Germline lookup yields CDR1 MDHEN and CDR2 SYDVKM. The V and J ends lost 6 bases and 0 bases respectively, with 12 bases between them.

About this clone: This sample also contains other DNA sequences that code for the same CDR3. V is TRBV28 and J is TRBJ2-7; TRBD2 matches at 7 bases. This CDR3 has 14 amino acids. Germline loops: CDR1 MDHEN, CDR2 SYDVKM. Losses at the gene ends were 2 bases for V and 0 bases for J; bases not matched to a gene: 1. In DNA form, the CDR3 reads TGTGCCAGCAGTTTAGCGGGAGACTCCTACGAGCAGTACTTC. It yields the protein CASSLAGDSYEQYF.

The chain links TRBV4-1 to TRBJ2-4, with TRBD2 identical over 9 bases. V lost 6 bases, J lost 6 bases, and 9 bases stayed unmatched. The CDR3 sequence is 15 residues long. Germline V gene sequence: CDR1 MGHRA, CDR2 YSYEKL. The CDR3 region has the DNA TGCGCCAGCAGACCTTTTGTAGCGGGGGCAAACATTCAGTACTTC. It yields the protein CASRPFVAGANIQYF.

For the CDR3, the DNA is TGTGCCAGCAGTCAGCGTAGCGGTACCTACGAGCAGTACTTC. Translation: CASSQRSGTYEQYF. The chain has TRBV6-5 and TRBJ2-7, with a possible D match to TRBD2 (6 bases). The V and J ends lost 5 bases and 2 bases respectively, with 13 bases between them. Germline V gene lookup returns CDR1 MNHEY and CDR2 SVGAGI. The CDR3 has 14 amino acids.

V is TRBV5-6 and J is TRBJ2-1, with TRBD2 matching over 14 bases. The CDR3 extends over 18 amino acids. Germline lookup yields CDR1 SGHDT and CDR2 YYEEEE. Unmatched junction bases numbered 17, after V lost 3 bases and J lost 12 bases. Written as DNA, the CDR3 is TGTGCCAGCAGCTCGCAACCCGATTGGGGACTAGCGGGAGACGGGCAGTTCTTC. As protein: CASSSQPDWGLAGDGQFF.

The chain has TRBV19 and TRBJ2-7; D remains unclear. Trimming removed 3 bases at V and 6 bases at J, with 15 bases between. The germline gives CDR1 LNHDA, CDR2 SQIVND (reference sequence). The CDR3 is 14 residues long. The CDR3 coding sequence is TGTGCCAGTAGTATCTCCAGCCTGGCCCCCGAGCAGTACTTC. Encoded protein: CASSISSLAPEQYF.

V gene TRBV19 combines with J gene TRBJ1-4, with D uncertain. In germline, CDR1 is LNHDA, CDR2 SQIVND (reference sequence). The ends were cut back, 4 bases at V and 1 base at J, with 10 bases in the middle. This CDR3 is built from 15 residues. As DNA, the CDR3 is TGTGCCAGTAGTACCTTTGGGCGAACTAATGAAAAACTGTTTTTT. Protein: CASSTFGRTNEKLFF.

The genes are TRBV6-5 and TRBJ2-1; 7 bases are a match to TRBD2. Trimming removed 7 bases from V and 6 bases from J; junction bases left unmatched: 3. This CDR3 has 12 residues. Germline assignment: CDR1 MNHEY and CDR2 SVGAGI. The CDR3 DNA follows: TGTGCCAGCACGGGGGAGGGCAATGAGCAGTTCTTC. Translation: CASTGEGNEQFF.